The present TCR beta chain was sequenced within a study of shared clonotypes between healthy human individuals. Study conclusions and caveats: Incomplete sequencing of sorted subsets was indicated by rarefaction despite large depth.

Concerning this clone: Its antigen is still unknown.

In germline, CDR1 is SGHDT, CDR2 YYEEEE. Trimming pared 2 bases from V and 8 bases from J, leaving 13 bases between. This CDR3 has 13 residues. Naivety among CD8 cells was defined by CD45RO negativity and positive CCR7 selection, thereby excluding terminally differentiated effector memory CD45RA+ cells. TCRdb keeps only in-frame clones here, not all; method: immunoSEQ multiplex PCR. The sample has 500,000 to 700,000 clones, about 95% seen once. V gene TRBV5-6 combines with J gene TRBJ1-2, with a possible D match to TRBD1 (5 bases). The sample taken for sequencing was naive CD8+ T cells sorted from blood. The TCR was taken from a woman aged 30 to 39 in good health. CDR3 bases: TGTGCCAGCAGCTTAGGGCAGGGTAACGGCTACACCTTC. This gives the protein CASSLGQGNGYTF.